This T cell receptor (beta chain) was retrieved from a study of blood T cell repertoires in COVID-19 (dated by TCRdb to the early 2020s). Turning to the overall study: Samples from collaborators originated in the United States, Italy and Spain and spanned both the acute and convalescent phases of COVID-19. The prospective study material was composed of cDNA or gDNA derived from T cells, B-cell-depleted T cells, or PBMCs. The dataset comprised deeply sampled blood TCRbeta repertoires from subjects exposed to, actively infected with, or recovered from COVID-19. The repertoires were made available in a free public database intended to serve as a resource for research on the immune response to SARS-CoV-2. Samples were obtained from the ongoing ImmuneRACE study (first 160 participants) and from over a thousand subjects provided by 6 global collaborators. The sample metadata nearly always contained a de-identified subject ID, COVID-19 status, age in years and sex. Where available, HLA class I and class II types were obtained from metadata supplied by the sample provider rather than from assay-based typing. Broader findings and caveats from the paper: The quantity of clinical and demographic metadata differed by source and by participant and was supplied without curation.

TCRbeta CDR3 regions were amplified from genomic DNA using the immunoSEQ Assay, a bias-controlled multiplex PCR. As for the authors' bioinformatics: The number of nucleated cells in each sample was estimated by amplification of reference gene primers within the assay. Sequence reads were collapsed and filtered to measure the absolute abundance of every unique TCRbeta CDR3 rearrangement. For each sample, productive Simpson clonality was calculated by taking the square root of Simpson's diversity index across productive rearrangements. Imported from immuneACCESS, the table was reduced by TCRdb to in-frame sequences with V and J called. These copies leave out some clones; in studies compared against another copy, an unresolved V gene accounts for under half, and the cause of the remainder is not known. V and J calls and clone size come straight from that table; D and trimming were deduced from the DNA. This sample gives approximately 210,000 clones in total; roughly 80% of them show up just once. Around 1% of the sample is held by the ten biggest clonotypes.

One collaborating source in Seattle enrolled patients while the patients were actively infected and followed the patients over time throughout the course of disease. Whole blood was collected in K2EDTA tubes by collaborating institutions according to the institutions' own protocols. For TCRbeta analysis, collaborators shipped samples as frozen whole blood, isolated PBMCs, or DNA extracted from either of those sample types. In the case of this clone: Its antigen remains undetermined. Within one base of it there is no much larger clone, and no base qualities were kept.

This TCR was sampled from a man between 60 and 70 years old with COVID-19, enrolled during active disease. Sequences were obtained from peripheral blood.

At the DNA level, the sequence is TGTGCCACCAGTGATCCCCGGACAGGGTCGGGGCAAGAGACCCAGTACTTC. Translated, it reads CATSDPRTGSGQETQYF. Rearrangement joined TRBV24-1 to TRBJ2-5; 8 middle bases align to TRBD1. Sequences KGHDR (CDR1) and SFDVKD (CDR2) are obtained from the germline V gene. The CDR3 runs 17 residues from the cysteine to the phenylalanine. Solely the CDR3 DNA is kept, with 51 bases framed from the first base. Trimmed from V: 3 bases; trimmed from J: 2 bases; junction bases lacking a gene match: 10.